Presented here are 15 T cell receptor beta chains from one specimen sequenced in a study of blood T cells in healthy people across ages. Sample-barcoded 5' priming and a J-beta primer mix drove a second PCR of about 7 to 12 cycles. One entry per CDR3 protein, called by TCRdb with MiXCR from the 5' RACE reads. The sample has 550,000 to 750,000 distinct CDR3 sequences; roughly 20% are singletons. Sequencing input: blood. All receptors come from a man between 65 and 85 years old in good health.

The chain recombines TRBV7-2 with TRBJ2-7; 12 bases match TRBD2. Germline V gives CDR1 SGHTA, CDR2 FQGNSA. The CDR3 loop spans 16 amino acids. The V gene end was trimmed by 5 bases and the J gene end by 5 bases; junction bases not matched to a gene: 10. The CDR3, as DNA: TGTGCCAGCAGCCCTAGATTAGGACTAGCGGGAAACGAGCAGTACTTC. Translated, it gives CASSPRLGLAGNEQYF.

The rearrangement joins TRBV5-1 to TRBJ2-7; 9 nucleotides match TRBD1. The CDR3 runs 13 residues. The germline V gene has CDR1 SGHRS and CDR2 YFSETQ. With V trimmed by 2 bases and J by 7 bases, 4 bases remained unmatched. The CDR3 DNA reads as TGCGCCAGCAGCTTTAACAGGGGGCATGAGCAGTACTTC. This encodes CASSFNRGHEQYF.

This clonotype has more than one count but fewer than ten. A junction boundary mismatches the germline segment, possibly from a read error. V and J are TRBV29-1 and TRBJ1-2, with a possible D match to TRBD1 (5 bases). CDR3 length: 13 residues. Germline V gives CDR1 SQVTM, CDR2 ANQGSEA. The CDR3 DNA reads as TGTAGCGCCTCTGGGGCCCTTCGCTATGGCTACACCTTC. Amino acids: CSASGALRYGYTF.

This clonotype was recorded a few times. The rearrangement joins TRBV18 to TRBJ2-3; no definite D call. V was clipped by 3 bases and J by 4 bases, with 11 bases between them. Germline assignment: CDR1 KGHSH and CDR2 LQKENI. The CDR3 consists of 14 residues. CDR3 nucleotide sequence: TGTGCCAGCTCACCCGGACGTACCTCAGATACGCAGTATTTT. It is translated as CASSPGRTSDTQYF. Together with reference TRBV18 and TRBJ2-3, the CDR3 gives the full variable domain: NAGVMQNPRHLVRRRGQEARLRCSPMKGHSHVYWYRQLPEEGLKFMVYLQKENIIDESGMPKERFSAEFPKEGPSILRIQQVVRGDSAAYFCASSPGRTSDTQYFGPGTRLTVL.

The chain employs TRBV7-2 and TRBJ2-5; tentatively, D is TRBD1 or TRBD2 (6 bases each). Trimming pared 2 bases from V and 4 bases from J, leaving 17 bases between. The CDR3 spans 16 residues. Germline CDR1 reads SGHTA; CDR2 reads FQGNSA. CDR3 DNA sequence: TGTGCCAGCAGCTTAACCCCGGGAGTAGGGGGAGAGACCCAGTACTTC. Residues: CASSLTPGVGGETQYF. The full variable domain, in which reference TRBV7-2 and TRBJ2-5 provide the parts outside the CDR3, is GAGVSQSPSNKVTEKGKDVELRCDPISGHTALYWYRQSLGQGLEFLIYFQGNSAPDKSGLPSDRFSAERTGGSVSTLTIQRTQQEDSAVYLCASSLTPGVGGETQYFGPGTRLLVL.

The gene calls are TRBV28 and TRBJ2-3; D unclear. This CDR3 is 16 amino acids long. Germline V gives CDR1 MDHEN, CDR2 SYDVKM. V lost 4 bases and J lost 2, with 16 bases in between. CDR3 region: CASSSITHRPTDTQYF. The CDR3 DNA reads as TGTGCCAGCAGTTCGATCACTCATCGTCCCACAGATACGCAGTATTTT.

V is TRBV20-1 and J is TRBJ2-5, with 9 positions matching TRBD1. J gave up 4 bases and V 6 bases, and 3 bases lay outside the gene matches. Germline loops: CDR1 DFQATT, CDR2 SNEGSKA (reference sequence). The length of the CDR3 is 12 residues. DNA for the CDR3: TGCAGTGCCAACAGGGGGCTAGAGACCCAGTACTTC. Protein product: CSANRGLETQYF.

Details on this clonotype: This sequence may be a read error, since a much larger clone differs from it by one base. The V and J genes are TRBV12-3 or TRBV12-4 and TRBJ2-5; 7 bases are a match to TRBD1. V trimming: 5 bases; J trimming: 5 bases; junction bases outside the gene matches: 5. The CDR3 length is 13 residues. The CDR3 DNA follows: TGTGCCAGCAGTCTGACAGGGTGGGAGACCCAGTACTTC. This encodes CASSLTGWETQYF.

CDR3 sequence: CASITPGPGTRLAGEWQETQYF. The CDR3 DNA reads as TGTGCCAGCATCACCCCGGGGCCCGGAACCAGACTAGCGGGAGAATGGCAAGAGACCCAGTACTTC. The chain carries TRBV7-2 and TRBJ2-5; 12 bases map to TRBD2. The length of the CDR3 is 22 residues. Germline CDR1 is SGHTA and CDR2 is FQGNSA. V shed 7 bases and J 2 bases; nucleotides not matched to a gene: 26.

This clonotype came up a few times. This sequence joins TRBV5-1 and TRBJ1-4; TRBD1 matches 12 bases. CDR1 SGHRS and CDR2 YFSETQ come from the germline V gene. The CDR3 has 14 amino acids. V was clipped by 4 bases and J by 8 bases; unmatched bases: 3. CDR3 protein: CASSGTGGQEKLFF. The DNA of the CDR3 is TGCGCCAGCAGCGGGACAGGGGGCCAGGAAAAACTGTTTTTT.

The chain couples TRBV30 to TRBJ1-5; D not resolved. CDR3 length equals 12 residues. The germline gives CDR1 GTSNPN, CDR2 SVGIG (reference sequence). The V end lost 3 bases, the J end lost 6 bases, and 9 bases lay between the germline ends. CDR3 DNA sequence: TGTGCCTGGAGCACGGATGGTCAGCCCCAGCATTTT. This encodes CAWSTDGQPQHF.

This clonotype has a count of ten or more. The V gene is TRBV10-3, the J gene TRBJ1-4; the D is unclear. From germline, CDR1 is ENHRY and CDR2 SYGVKD. V was shortened by 3 bases and J by 8 bases, with 13 bases between the two germline ends. This CDR3 is 14 amino acids long. The CDR3 DNA sequence: TGTGCCATCAGTGATGCTGAGAGCCGGGAAAAACTGTTTTTT. The encoded protein is CAISDAESREKLFF.

The sample holds a few counts of this clonotype. The chain uses TRBV11-2 and TRBJ2-1; 8 bases fit TRBD2. The V gene end was trimmed by 1 base and the J gene end by 12 bases; junction bases not matched to a gene: 2. Germline V gene sequence: CDR1 SGHAT, CDR2 FQNNGV. CDR3 length equals 12 residues. In DNA, the CDR3 is TGTGCCAGCAGCTTAGTAGCGGGAAGGCAGTTCTTC. Translating it yields CASSLVAGRQFF.

The CDR3 loop reads CASSLTSYSYNEQFF. The CDR3 coding sequence is TGTGCCAGTAGTCTGACTAGCTACTCCTACAATGAGCAGTTCTTC. This sequence joins TRBV19 and TRBJ2-1; 7 bases match TRBD2. V was clipped by 5 bases and J by 0 bases; unmatched bases: 4. Germline V gene data show CDR1 as LNHDA and CDR2 as SQIVND (reference sequence). The CDR3 length is 15 residues.

The rearrangement links TRBV7-9 to TRBJ2-5, with TRBD2 matching over 15 bases. The assigned J gene may be wrong: the sequence end matches TRBJ2-1 better. CDR3 length: 15 amino acids. Germline CDR1 is SEHNR and CDR2 is FQNEAQ (reference sequence). This chain's CDR3 is CASSFTGLAGGEQFF. The DNA for the CDR3 is TGTGCCAGCAGCTTCACCGGACTAGCGGGAGGGGAGCAGTTCTTC.